Presented here are 26 T cell receptor beta chains from one specimen sequenced in a study of neurological immune-mediated disorders. A single record per CDR3 protein comes from TCRdb applying MiXCR to the 5' RACE reads. The table lists over 45,000 distinct CDR3 sequences, 4.5% to 7% of them singletons. Input material: CD4+ T cells from blood. The origin of the receptors is a young woman with multiple sclerosis.

This clonotype was observed many times. This chain connects TRBV5-1 to TRBJ1-2, with no clear D. V lost 2 bases and J 2 bases, leaving 7 bases between the germline ends. CDR3 size: 13 residues. Germline-derived CDR1 and CDR2 are SGHRS and YFSETQ. The CDR3 is CASSFEGNYGYTF. Here the CDR3 DNA reads TGCGCCAGCAGCTTTGAAGGGAACTATGGCTACACCTTC.

This clonotype was counted only a few times. The gene calls are TRBV15 and TRBJ1-1; D may be TRBD1 (6 bases). Germline V gives CDR1 LNHNV, CDR2 YYDKDF (reference sequence). Between the trimmed V and J ends, which lost 3 bases and 2 bases, there was a span of 10 bases. This CDR3 has 14 residues. The CDR3 region has the DNA TGTGCCACCAGCAGGGACAGAATAAACACTGAAGCTTTCTTT. Its translation is CATSRDRINTEAFF.

This clonotype appeared many times. The chain carries TRBV20-1 and TRBJ2-1; D is uncertain. The CDR3 consists of 11 residues. Germline CDR1 reads DFQATT; CDR2 reads SNEGSKA (reference sequence). In DNA form, the CDR3 reads TGCAGCACCGGGTTGGTGGATGAGCAGTTCTTC. It translates to CSTGLVDEQFF.

This clonotype was recorded at least ten times. This rearrangement joins TRBV18 to TRBJ1-1, with 8 nucleotides matching TRBD1. The CDR3 length is 16 residues. V was pared by 3 bases and J by 1 base, with 7 bases of the junction left unmatched. The germline V gene encodes CDR1 KGHSH and CDR2 LQKENI. In nucleotides, the CDR3 is TGTGCCAGCTCACCTCGGACAGGGTGGGAGAACACTGAAGCTTTCTTT. As protein: CASSPRTGWENTEAFF.

This clonotype was detected ten times or more. This chain joins TRBV7-9 and TRBJ1-5, with a possible D match to TRBD1 (6 bases). The CDR3 has 13 residues. Trimming took off 5 bases at V and 6 bases at J, with 11 bases between the two ends. CDR1 is SEHNR, CDR2 FQNEAQ, per germline (reference sequence). The CDR3 loop reads CASSPQGSQPQHF. CDR3 sequence (DNA): TGTGCCAGCAGCCCACAGGGATCTCAGCCCCAGCATTTT.

This clonotype was seen at least ten times. The J gene is TRBJ1-6, the V gene TRBV10-1; D remains ambiguous. With 4 bases removed from V and 4 bases from J, the gap between germline ends came to 5 bases. The CDR3 length is 13 residues. Germline values: CDR1 WNHNN, CDR2 SYGVQD (reference sequence). DNA of the CDR3: TGCGCCAGCAGTGTCAAGTATAATTCACCCCTCCACTTT. This gives the protein CASSVKYNSPLHF.

This clonotype was counted many times. The chain couples TRBV28 to TRBJ1-2, with a possible D match to TRBD1 (5 bases). CDR3 length equals 12 residues. Trimming cost V 6 bases and J 12 bases, with 17 bases left between them. The germline CDR1 and CDR2 sequences are MDHEN and SYDVKM. CDR3 in amino acids: CASSVLDTADTF. Written as DNA, the CDR3 is TGTGCCAGCAGCGTCCTGGACACGGCGGACACCTTC.

This clonotype was picked up many times. The chain is built from TRBV5-1 and TRBJ1-1, with a tentative D call TRBD1 (6 bases). Germline V gives CDR1 SGHRS, CDR2 YFSETQ. The CDR3 contains 15 residues. The ends were cut back, 3 bases at V and 2 bases at J, with 14 bases in the middle. The CDR3 DNA is TGCGCCAGCAGCTGGATCCGGGACACAAACACTGAAGCTTTCTTT. Translated: CASSWIRDTNTEAFF.

This clonotype was seen at least ten times. The chain uses TRBV2 and TRBJ2-1; D may be TRBD2 (5 bases). The CDR3 has 16 residues. The germline V and J ends were trimmed by 1 base and 7 bases, with 17 bases remaining between them. The germline V gene has CDR1 SNHLY and CDR2 FYNNEI. CDR3 sequence reads: CASSEERPELRNEQFF. CDR3 nucleotides: TGTGCCAGCAGTGAAGAGCGGCCCGAACTACGGAATGAGCAGTTCTTC.

This clonotype has ten or more counts. The rearrangement uses TRBV2 and TRBJ2-3; 8 nucleotides line up with TRBD1. The CDR3 extends over 14 amino acids. Germline V gives CDR1 SNHLY, CDR2 FYNNEI. V shed 11 bases and J 5 bases; nucleotides not matched to a gene: 12. The CDR3 region is CASSGGAKGDTQYF. CDR3 DNA sequence: TGTGCCTCCTCAGGGGGCGCAAAGGGAGATACGCAGTATTTT.

This clonotype was picked up a small number of times. The V call is TRBV10-2, the J call TRBJ2-1; no firm D call. Germline V CDR1 and CDR2: WSHSY, SAAADI. V was shortened by 4 bases and J by 4 bases, with 2 bases between the two germline ends. CDR3 length: 11 amino acids. The CDR3 reads CASSGYNEQFF. DNA of the CDR3: TGCGCCAGCAGTGGTTACAATGAGCAGTTCTTC.

In this sample, this clonotype turned up once. The V call is TRBV6-5, the J call TRBJ2-5, with unresolved D. The ends were cut back, 0 bases at V and 3 bases at J, with 11 bases in the middle. The V gene's germline CDR1 is MNHEY and CDR2 SVGAGI. The CDR3 totals 15 residues. The CDR3 spells CASSYSISRKETQYF. The CDR3 region has the DNA TGTGCCAGCAGTTACTCGATCAGCAGAAAAGAGACCCAGTACTTC.

This rearrangement joins TRBV6-5 to TRBJ2-2, with D perhaps given as TRBD1 or TRBD2 (5 bases each). The CDR3 has 14 residues. V was cut by 8 bases and J by 5 bases, with 15 bases left in between. The germline V gene encodes CDR1 MNHEY and CDR2 SVGAGI. CDR3 coding DNA: TGTGCCAGCTATCCGGGACCACTGACCGGGGAGCTGTTTTTT. Translation gives CASYPGPLTGELFF.

This clonotype came up many times. This chain connects TRBV6-2 or TRBV6-3 to TRBJ1-5, with 10 bases identical to TRBD1. Germline V gene lookup returns CDR1 MNHEY and CDR2 SVGEGT. The CDR3 extends over 18 amino acids. V dropped 2 bases and J dropped 0; count of bases not matched to a gene: 7. CDR3 region: CASSYHTGTGDSNQPQHF. CDR3 DNA sequence: TGTGCCAGCAGTTACCATACAGGGACAGGGGATAGCAATCAGCCCCAGCATTTT.

This rearrangement joins TRBV5-5 to TRBJ2-1; TRBD2 matches 11 bases. This CDR3 spans 15 amino acids. Trimming cost V 1 base and J 6 bases; bases outside gene matches: 3. CDR1 SGHKS and CDR2 YYEKEE come from the germline V gene (reference sequence). The CDR3 nucleotides read TGTGCCAGCAGCTTGCAGCTAGCGGGGGGCAATGAGCAGTTCTTC. This encodes CASSLQLAGGNEQFF.

This clonotype was recorded many times. The chain combines TRBV20-1 with TRBJ2-3; 13 nucleotides line up with TRBD2. Per germline, CDR1 DFQATT and CDR2 SNEGSKA (reference sequence). V shed 3 bases and J 5 bases; nucleotides not matched to a gene: 8. This CDR3 spans 16 amino acids. CDR3: CSARGTSGDIIDTQYF. The CDR3 DNA follows: TGCAGTGCTAGGGGGACTAGCGGGGATATAATAGATACGCAGTATTTT.

This clonotype was seen repeatedly, ten times or more. The J gene is TRBJ2-3, the V gene TRBV27; D remains unclear. CDR1 MNHEY and CDR2 SMNVEV come from the germline V gene (reference sequence). This CDR3 has 16 amino acids. V dropped 3 bases and J dropped 0 bases, with 13 bases sitting between them. CDR3 coding DNA: TGTGCCAGCAGTTTTTCCGTCGTGTCTAGCACAGATACGCAGTATTTT. This encodes CASSFSVVSSTDTQYF.

This clonotype was observed many times. The CDR3 region has the DNA TGTGCCAGCAGCTTGGTCGGCGGGGGCGCTGAGACCCAGTACTTC. This sequence encodes CASSLVGGGAETQYF. The rearrangement links TRBV5-6 to TRBJ2-5, with TRBD2 as a possible D gene (7 bases). This CDR3 spans 15 amino acids. Trimming pared 0 bases from V and 5 bases from J, leaving 14 bases between. The germline V gene encodes CDR1 SGHDT and CDR2 YYEEEE.

This clonotype showed up many times. V and J are TRBV7-2 and TRBJ2-2; no firm D call. V was trimmed by 7 bases and J by 3 bases, leaving 12 bases between them. This CDR3 spans 14 amino acids. CDR1 and CDR2 (germline): SGHTA, FQGNSA. CDR3 coding DNA: TGTGCCAGCAAGGTTACCAGCGACACCGGGGAGCTGTTTTTT. This translates into CASKVTSDTGELFF.

Many counts were recorded for this clonotype. The rearrangement joins TRBV19 to TRBJ2-6, with 7 bases that match TRBD1. The CDR3 loop spans 16 amino acids. The germline V gene encodes CDR1 LNHDA and CDR2 SQIVND (reference sequence). Germline trimming cut 2 bases from V and 1 base from J; bases unmatched to any gene: 2. The CDR3 is CASSIPQGSGANVLTF. The CDR3 DNA reads TGTGCCAGTAGTATACCACAGGGGTCTGGGGCCAACGTCCTGACTTTC.

This chain links TRBV19 with TRBJ1-2; perhaps TRBD1 as D (6 bases). V lost 6 bases and J 8 bases, leaving 13 bases between the germline ends. This CDR3 is 12 amino acids long. Germline values: CDR1 LNHDA, CDR2 SQIVND (reference sequence). This chain's CDR3 is CASSRTEEGYTF. CDR3 bases: TGTGCCAGTAGCCGGACAGAGGAGGGCTACACCTTC.

Ten or more counts support this clonotype. V usage is TRBV7-2 and J usage is TRBJ2-1; 7 bases fit TRBD2. The germline CDR1 and CDR2 sequences are SGHTA and FQGNSA. CDR3 length equals 13 residues. The J segment lost 5 bases and the V segment lost 5 bases, leaving 3 bases of the junction unmatched. CDR3 region: CASSLGLNNEQFF. The DNA of the CDR3 is TGTGCCAGCAGCCTGGGACTAAACAATGAGCAGTTCTTC.

This clonotype was seen ten or more times. This chain links TRBV5-5 with TRBJ2-5, with a possible D match to TRBD2 (6 bases). Germline lookup yields CDR1 SGHKS and CDR2 YYEKEE (reference sequence). V was pared by 3 bases and J by 0 bases, with 15 bases between. There are 16 residues in the CDR3. CDR3 sequence reads: CASSSEGQAYQETQYF. CDR3 DNA: TGTGCCAGCAGCTCGGAGGGTCAGGCGTACCAAGAGACCCAGTACTTC.

This clonotype was counted at least ten times. V is TRBV7-2 and J is TRBJ2-2; no clear D. This CDR3 contains 15 residues. Trimming took off 1 base at V and 4 bases at J, with 10 bases between the two ends. The germline V gene has CDR1 SGHTA and CDR2 FQGNSA. The CDR3 sequence is CASSLVARSTGELFF. The DNA for the CDR3 is TGTGCCAGCAGCTTAGTGGCCAGAAGCACCGGGGAGCTGTTTTTT.

This clonotype was picked up many times. This chain uses TRBV5-1 with TRBJ1-6; 7 nucleotides line up with TRBD1. CDR1 SGHRS and CDR2 YFSETQ come from the germline V gene. V shed 0 bases, J shed 4 bases, and the junction held 4 bases outside the gene matches. This CDR3 has 16 amino acids. The CDR3 loop is CASSLVGGTYNSPLHF. The CDR3 DNA sequence: TGCGCCAGCAGCTTGGTAGGGGGCACTTATAATTCACCCCTCCACTTT.

The CDR3 bases are TGCGCCAGCAGCCAAGAGGGCGGGGTTCGGGCAGATACGCAGTATTTT. Translation gives CASSQEGGVRADTQYF. The chain is built from TRBV4-3 and TRBJ2-3; TRBD2 is a possible D gene (6 bases). The CDR3 totals 16 residues. V was shortened by 0 bases and J by 4 bases, with 14 bases between the two germline ends. Germline-derived CDR1 and CDR2 are LGHNA and YSLEER.